The clone carrying this T cell receptor beta chain appeared once. Sequenced by immunoSEQ multiplex PCR; TCRdb stores in-frame clones only, minus some. The repertoire holds fewer than 200,000 clones, with roughly nine tenths as singletons. This sample is part of a study of cytomegalovirus exposure and HLA in healthy donors. This TCR derives from a woman aged 30 to 39 in good health and CMV-seronegative. Sequenced material: PBMCs.

CDR3 nucleotides: TGTGCCAGCAGTTTCCATCCCCCGGACGATATGGGCAATCAGCCCCAGCATTTT. Protein product: CASSFHPPDDMGNQPQHF. The chain combines TRBV6-7 with TRBJ1-5; D call uncertain. TRBV6-7 is an ORF, with its function uncertain. The V gene lost 4 bases and the J gene lost 2 bases, with 21 bases spanning the gap. The CDR3 consists of 18 residues.